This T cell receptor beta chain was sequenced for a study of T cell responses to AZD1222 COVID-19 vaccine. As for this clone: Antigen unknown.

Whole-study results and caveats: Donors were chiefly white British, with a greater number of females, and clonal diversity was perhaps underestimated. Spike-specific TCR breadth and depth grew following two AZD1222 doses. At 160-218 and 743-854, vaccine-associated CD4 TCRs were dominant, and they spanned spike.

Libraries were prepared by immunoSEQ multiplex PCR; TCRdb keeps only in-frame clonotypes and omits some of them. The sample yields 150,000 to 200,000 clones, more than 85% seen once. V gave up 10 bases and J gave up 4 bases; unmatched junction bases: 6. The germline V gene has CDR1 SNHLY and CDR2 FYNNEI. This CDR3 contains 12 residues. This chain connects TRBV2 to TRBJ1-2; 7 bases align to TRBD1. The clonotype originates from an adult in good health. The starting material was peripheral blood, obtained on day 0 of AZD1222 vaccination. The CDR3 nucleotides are TGTGCCACCCACCGGGACAGCTATGGCTACACCTTC. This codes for CATHRDSYGYTF.